A single sample is the source of the 8 T cell receptor beta chains below, sequenced in a study of blood T cell repertoires in COVID-19. Produced via immunoSEQ multiplex PCR; TCRdb's table is partial and in-frame only. The data hold 250,000 to 300,000 clones, with approximately 85% observed a single time. Input material: peripheral blood. These receptors all come from a man aged 50 or older with active or convalescent COVID-19.

This chain connects TRBV7-8 to TRBJ1-6, with D uncertain. This CDR3 has 16 residues. Germline assignment: CDR1 SGHVS and CDR2 FQNEAQ. Trimming removed 2 bases at V and 6 bases at J, with 14 bases between. As DNA, the CDR3 is TGTGCCAGCAGCTTACGCGGGAGAGGAGTTAATTCACCCCTCCACTTT. Residues: CASSLRGRGVNSPLHF.

This chain joins TRBV9 and TRBJ2-7; possibly TRBD2 for D (6 bases). The CDR3 is 15 residues long. Germline CDR1 SGDLS, CDR2 YYNGEE. Trimming took 2 bases from V and 1 from J, leaving 13 bases between them. The DNA of the CDR3 is TGTGCCAGCAGCGTGGGAGGAGGGTTTTCCTACGAGCAGTACTTC. Its translation is CASSVGGGFSYEQYF.

This clone was picked up one time. The chain employs TRBV18 and TRBJ2-2; the D gene is possibly TRBD2 (5 bases). The CDR3 runs 15 residues. CDR1 is KGHSH and CDR2 is LQKENI in the germline V gene. Trimming pared 1 base from V and 2 bases from J, leaving 8 bases between. CDR3 sequence: CASSPRTGNTGELFF. For the CDR3, the DNA is TGTGCCAGCTCACCACGGACGGGAAACACCGGGGAGCTGTTTTTT.

The V gene is TRBV6-5, the J gene TRBJ2-5; 7 bases line up with TRBD1. CDR3 size: 16 residues. Germline trimming cut 0 bases from V and 4 bases from J; bases unmatched to any gene: 8. In germline, CDR1 is MNHEY, CDR2 SVGAGI. CDR3: CASSYSGASGGETQYF. The DNA of the CDR3 is TGTGCCAGCAGTTACTCCGGGGCCTCAGGGGGAGAGACCCAGTACTTC.

This clone was seen a few times. The chain couples TRBV24-1 to TRBJ1-1; D not resolved. Trimming left V 1 base short and J 11 bases short, with 10 bases between. The CDR3 extends over 12 amino acids. Germline CDR1 is KGHDR and CDR2 is SFDVKD. CDR3 loop: CATSDLAGSAFF. DNA for the CDR3: TGTGCCACCAGTGATTTAGCGGGAAGCGCTTTCTTT.

V is TRBV10-1 and J is TRBJ2-7; 14 bases fit TRBD2. Trimming removed 6 bases from V and 0 bases from J; junction bases left unmatched: 7. Germline loops: CDR1 WNHNN, CDR2 SYGVQD (reference sequence). The CDR3 runs to 17 residues. CDR3 nucleotide sequence: TGCGCCAGCAGCCCCGGGACTAGCGGGAGACGCTCCTACGAGCAGTACTTC. Translated: CASSPGTSGRRSYEQYF.

The chain joins TRBV4-2 to TRBJ1-2, with TRBD1 matching 9 bases. V lost 0 bases and J lost 6; bases outside the gene matches: 8. The CDR3 has 16 amino acids. CDR1 is LGHNA and CDR2 is YNFKEQ in the germline V gene. Written as DNA, the CDR3 is TGTGCCAGCAGCCAAGATTGGGGACAGGGCGTAAATGGCTACACCTTC. This gives the protein CASSQDWGQGVNGYTF.

DNA of the CDR3: TGTGCCATCAGTGGTGGGGGGTCTGACACTGAAGCTTTCTTT. This sequence encodes CAISGGGSDTEAFF. The rearrangement uses TRBV10-3 and TRBJ1-1; D is perhaps TRBD1 (5 bases). Germline V lookup: CDR1 ENHRY, CDR2 SYGVKD. Trimming stripped 4 bases from V and 3 bases from J, with 12 bases between. The CDR3 consists of 14 residues.